This entry is about one T cell receptor beta chain. What it binds is not known. The data were obtained in a study of identical twins. General study results and limits: Abundant beta clonotypes from cord blood bore fewer insertions; memory repertoires lacked this pattern. The degree of excess twin sharing was weaker in beta out-of-frame sequences. Not following the same donors, the study drew its conclusions from cross-sectional statistical analysis.

Germline CDR1 LGHNA, CDR2 YSLEER. There are 16 residues in the CDR3. J gave up 15 bases and V 1 base, and 12 bases lay outside the gene matches. The cDNA had a unique molecular identifier and a template-switch universal primer site. Each CDR3 protein is one row after TCRdb ran MiXCR on the 5' RACE reads. Among fewer than 650,000 distinct CDR3 sequences listed, more than 9% were seen once. This same sample was also taken into another study, of yellow fever vaccine responses in identical twins.

The chain joins TRBV4-3 to TRBJ1-6; 10 nucleotides match TRBD1. This TCR came from a woman aged 18-35 years in good health. The sample taken for sequencing was PBMCs. CDR3 in DNA: TGCGCCAGCAGCCAAGTGATGGGACAGGGGTCGGGTGTCCTCCACTTT. It encodes CASSQVMGQGSGVLHF.